What follows is one TCR beta chain and its context. Its antigen is as yet unknown. The primer mix had 60 V beta and 13 J beta primers. TCRdb keeps only in-frame clones here, not all; method: immunoSEQ multiplex PCR. The sample lists 90,000 to 95,000 clones; approximately 75% were seen once. These data are taken from a study of glioma-infiltrating T cells after dendritic cell vaccination. The wider study: Monocyte-derived dendritic cells, cultured 6 to 7 days with IL-4 and GM-CSF, were pulsed with autologous tumor lysate. Findings and limits, study-wide: Complete blood and tumor specimen sets were limited to few patients.

V lost 0 bases and J 1 base, leaving 9 bases between the germline ends. This CDR3 is 15 amino acids long. Looked up from germline, CDR1 is SGHRS and CDR2 is YFSETQ. Stated time point: after dendritic cell vaccination, including at tumor progression/relapse. Fresh-frozen tumor tissue and more than two years of survival data were available for all. Sequences were derived from blood, sampled after dendritic cell vaccination. The TCR comes from a human donor with glioblastoma. The chain uses TRBV5-1 and TRBJ2-3; D perhaps matches TRBD2 (5 bases). The CDR3 DNA reads TGCGCCAGCAGCTTGGCCATCGGGGGCACAGATACGCAGTATTTT. Translation: CASSLAIGGTDTQYF. Full variable domain (outside the CDR3, taken from reference TRBV5-1 and TRBJ2-3): KAGVTQTPRYLIKTRGQQVTLSCSPISGHRSVSWYQQTPGQGLQFLFEYFSETQRNKGNFPGRFSGRQFSNSRSEMNVSTLELGDSALYLCASSLAIGGTDTQYFGPGTRLTVL.